This entry features one T cell receptor beta chain sequence. This sample is drawn from a study of shared clonotypes between healthy human individuals. CD45RO-negative, CCR7-selected cells formed the naive CD8 fraction, which excluded terminally differentiated effector memory CD45RA+ cells. Source study methods: ImmunoSEQ yielded junction-only sequences lacking quality scores, so filtering differed. Clones were read by immunoSEQ multiplex PCR, and TCRdb kept only the in-frame ones, dropping some. Clone size and the V and J calls come from that table; the DNA yielded D and trimming. The sample records roughly 1,800,000 clones, 85% to 95% being singletons. V was cut by 4 bases and J by 7 bases, with 13 bases left in between. The germline gives CDR1 SGHNT, CDR2 YYREEE (reference sequence). CDR3 length equals 13 residues.

The chain recombines TRBV5-4 with TRBJ2-3; the D gene is possibly TRBD2 (6 bases). The specimen sequenced was naive CD8+ T cells sorted from blood. The TCR sequence derives from a man younger than 35 in good health. CDR3 nucleotide sequence: TGTGCCAGCAGCCTTTTCCGCGGGAATACGCAGTATTTT. This encodes CASSLFRGNTQYF.